The next 11 T cell receptor beta chains were all read from a single sample in a study of a mutant IDH1 vaccine in newly diagnosed glioma. Time point meaning: week 5, during vaccination. Each vaccine dose was 300 ug of mutant IDH1 20-mer peptide, with topical imiquimod. Sequencing was performed with immunoSEQ multiplex PCR; in TCRdb, only in-frame clones are kept and a portion is missing. The data contain 70,000 to 100,000 clones, around nine tenths of them seen just once; the ten biggest clones take up approximately 0.6%. Their antigens remain unidentified. Sample: PBMCs, taken from a glioma patient whose treatment included an IDH1 peptide vaccine. Receptor source: a woman in her forties or fifties with glioma.

The rearrangement joins TRBV7-9 to TRBJ2-1; no clear D. The CDR3 totals 14 residues. The ends were cut back, 1 base at V and 8 bases at J, with 12 bases in the middle. Germline V gene lookup returns CDR1 SEHNR and CDR2 FQNEAQ (reference sequence). The CDR3: CASSLVRLWDEQFF. Here the CDR3 DNA reads TGTGCCAGCAGCTTAGTACGACTTTGGGATGAGCAGTTCTTC. The variable domain in full, completed from reference TRBV7-9 and TRBJ2-1, reads DTGVSQNPRHKITKRGQNVTFRCDPISEHNRLYWYRQTLGQGPEFLTYFQNEAQLEKSRLLSDRFSAERPKGSFSTLEIQRTEQGDSAMYLCASSLVRLWDEQFFGPGTRLTVL.

V usage is TRBV4-2 and J usage is TRBJ2-3; 10 nucleotides line up with TRBD2. Trimming took 0 bases from V and 5 from J; bases not matched to a gene: 11. Germline CDR1 is LGHNA and CDR2 is YNFKEQ. This CDR3 region has 18 residues. The CDR3 sequence is CASSQDGASGSGGDTQYF. The CDR3 nucleotides read TGTGCCAGCAGCCAAGATGGGGCTAGCGGGAGCGGGGGAGATACGCAGTATTTT.

This rearrangement joins TRBV6-6 to TRBJ1-5; D gene uncertain. CDR1 is MNHNY and CDR2 is SVGAGI in the germline V gene (reference sequence). The CDR3 has 14 amino acids. Trimming removed 2 bases at V and 4 bases at J, with 9 bases between. The CDR3 nucleotides read TGTGCCAGCAGTTACGTAAGCCCTAATCAGCCCCAGCATTTT. This translates into CASSYVSPNQPQHF.

This chain joins TRBV6-6 and TRBJ2-1; the D gene is possibly TRBD1 (5 bases). With 6 bases removed from V and 7 bases from J, the gap between germline ends came to 10 bases. CDR3 length equals 12 residues. CDR1 and CDR2 from the germline V gene are MNHNY and SVGAGI (reference sequence). CDR3 region: CASSRVPNEQFF. The CDR3 nucleotides read TGTGCCAGCAGCAGGGTCCCGAATGAGCAGTTCTTC.

V usage is TRBV13 and J usage is TRBJ1-5, with D possibly matching TRBD1 (5 bases). V lost 2 bases and J 7 bases, leaving 12 bases between the germline ends. Per germline, CDR1 PRHDT and CDR2 FYEKMQ (reference sequence). This CDR3 spans 14 amino acids. CDR3 amino acids: CASSLPGAGQPQHF. Written as DNA, the CDR3 is TGTGCCAGCAGCTTACCTGGGGCGGGCCAGCCCCAGCATTTT.

V gene TRBV4-2 combines with J gene TRBJ2-7; 13 nucleotides agree with TRBD2. J lost 7 bases, V lost 0 bases, and 6 bases had no gene match. The CDR3 covers 16 residues. The germline CDR1 and CDR2 sequences are LGHNA and YNFKEQ. As DNA, the CDR3 is TGTGCCAGCAGCCAAGACGGTGGACTAGCGGGAGTTGAGCAGTACTTC. It codes for CASSQDGGLAGVEQYF.

This clone was seen only once. The chain uses TRBV6-5 and TRBJ2-2; no clear D. Germline loops: CDR1 MNHEY, CDR2 SVGAGI. Trimming cost V 2 bases and J 1 base, with 8 bases left between them. This CDR3 has 15 amino acids. This CDR3 reads CASSYVGLNTGELFF. The CDR3 DNA is TGTGCCAGCAGTTACGTAGGTTTGAACACCGGGGAGCTGTTTTTT.

This chain connects TRBV6-1 to TRBJ2-5; D remains unclear. This CDR3 spans 10 amino acids. Germline V gives CDR1 MNHNS, CDR2 SASEGT. Trimming left V 6 bases short and J 2 bases short, with 1 base between. The CDR3 is CASRQETQYF. In DNA, the CDR3 is TGTGCCAGCAGGCAAGAGACCCAGTACTTC.

In DNA, the CDR3 is TGTGCCTGGAGCCAGGAGGGGATTCAGCCCCAGCATTTT. Amino acid sequence: CAWSQEGIQPQHF. The chain is built from TRBV30 and TRBJ1-5; D might be TRBD1 (5 bases). Germline V gene sequence: CDR1 GTSNPN, CDR2 SVGIG (reference sequence). The CDR3 totals 13 residues. V was shortened by 3 bases and J by 6 bases, with 12 bases between the two germline ends. Combining the CDR3 with reference TRBV30 and TRBJ1-5 gives the whole variable domain SQTIHQWPATLVQPVGSPLSLECTVEGTSNPNLYWYRQAAGRGLQLLFYSVGIGQISSEVPQNLSASRPQDRQFILSSKKLLLSDSGFYLCAWSQEGIQPQHFGDGTRLSIL.

The chain is built from TRBV10-3 and TRBJ2-7; 10 nucleotides align to TRBD1. V shed 4 bases, J shed 2 bases, and the junction held 5 bases outside the gene matches. The CDR3 loop spans 15 amino acids. From germline, CDR1 is ENHRY and CDR2 SYGVKD. The CDR3 DNA sequence: TGTGCCATCAGTGCGGCGGGACAGGGGCCCTACGAGCAGTACTTC. Protein sequence: CAISAAGQGPYEQYF.

This sequence joins TRBV7-8 and TRBJ2-1, with TRBD2 matching 10 bases. The CDR3 spans 15 residues. CDR1 and CDR2 (germline): SGHVS, FQNEAQ. V lost 3 bases to trimming and J lost 7 bases; unmatched junction nucleotides: 6. CDR3 sequence (DNA): TGTGCCAGCAGCTTCGTAGCGGGAGGAGGGAATGAGCAGTTCTTC. This codes for CASSFVAGGGNEQFF.